This TCR beta chain was retrieved from a study of shared clonotypes between healthy human individuals. V lost 2 bases and J lost 3, with 14 bases in between. Germline assignment: CDR1 MDHEN and CDR2 SYDVKM. The CDR3 is 15 amino acids. Sequencing was performed with immunoSEQ multiplex PCR; in TCRdb, only in-frame clones are kept and a portion is missing. Of hundreds of thousands of clones detected, roughly three quarters appear once; the ten largest clones hold more than 10%. The TCR was taken from a woman between 35 and 50 years old in good health. Some clones in this sample may be carry-over from other donors' samples. Sample: PBMCs. The rearrangement uses TRBV28 and TRBJ2-7; D is perhaps TRBD1 (6 bases). The CDR3 reads CASSLEDRFGYEQYF. CDR3 nucleotide sequence: TGTGCCAGCAGTTTAGAAGACAGGTTCGGCTACGAGCAGTACTTC.